A selection of T cell receptor beta chains follows, all from one sample in a study of shared clonotypes between healthy human individuals. Libraries were prepared by immunoSEQ multiplex PCR; TCRdb keeps only in-frame clonotypes and omits some of them. The sample has hundreds of thousands of clones, nearly 97% seen once. The sequenced sample was naive CD8+ T cells sorted from blood. Receptor source: a woman in her 30s in good health. The CDR3 runs from the conserved cysteine through the conserved F or W.

TRBJ1-1,TRBV19,CASSPRSPGMNTEAFF
TRBJ1-1,TRBV28,CANGRGTEAFF
TRBJ2-7,TRBV5-1,CASSSSAGSYEQYF
TRBJ1-1,TRBV28,CASSLTGSFTEAFF
TRBJ2-3,TRBV5-5,CASSFSIAEDTQYF
TRBJ2-7,TRBV27,CASSSSYEQYF
TRBJ2-3,TRBV28,CASSSPSGSRTDTQYF
TRBJ1-1,TRBV6-5,CATQELRNTEAFF
TRBJ1-5,TRBV27,CASSSGGYYSNQPQHF
TRBJ2-1,TRBV18,CASSREPSGPYNEQFF
TRBJ1-1,TRBV29-1,CSVEGLQGASTEAFF
TRBJ2-7,TRBV7-9,CASSGQGPYEQYF
TRBJ1-1,TRBV7-2,CASSQGLAGGMNTEAFF
TRBJ2-2,TRBV9,CASSGSSGTGELFF
TRBJ1-3,TRBV2,CASSEGDGISGNTIYF
TRBJ1-3,TRBV28,CASSSPDRGFFSGNTIYF
TRBJ1-1,TRBV11-3,CASSHGTGYTEAFF
TRBJ2-3,TRBV12-5,CASGLTGLGSTDTQYF
TRBJ2-5,TRBV11-3,CASSLGSQGRSETQYF
TRBJ2-7,TRBV2,CASSVPGLAGAGEQYF
TRBJ1-5,TRBV5-5,CASSTDRQINQPQHF
NA,TRBV27,CATTPLASAAYEQYF
TRBJ1-2,TRBV15,CATSPHRGGYGYTF
TRBJ2-7,TRBV7-8,CASSLEIRGPPSYEQYF
TRBJ1-4,TRBV13,CASRSDRNEKLFF
TRBJ2-7,TRBV4-1,CASSPTSDSYEQYF
TRBJ2-2,TRBV9,CASNLGGTGELFF
TRBJ2-7,TRBV25-1,CASSETGVVYEQYF
TRBJ2-1,TRBV15,CATSRVGGGYNEQFF